One sample yielded the 12 T cell receptor beta chains listed below, sequenced in a study of T cells in Graves' hyperthyroidism and ophthalmopathy. The source material, RNA transcripts, was used to amplify TCR beta CDR3 regions. Using the HTBI primer set, a first-round RT-PCR was run on the TCR CDR3. A single record per CDR3 protein comes from TCRdb applying MiXCR to the multiplex PCR reads. Among around 500,000 distinct CDR3 sequences listed, approximately 14% were seen once. Input material: blood. The receptors originated from a woman under 30 with Graves' hyperthyroidism.

At least ten counts were recorded for this clonotype. The rearrangement joins TRBV3-1 to TRBJ1-5; weak D call: TRBD1 (5 bases). CDR1 LGHDT and CDR2 YNNKEL come from the germline V gene (reference sequence). CDR3 length: 14 amino acids. V shed 4 bases and J shed 3 bases, with 10 bases lying between them. CDR3 sequence reads: CASSLTDINQPQHF. In nucleotides, the CDR3 is TGTGCCAGCAGCCTGACAGACATCAATCAGCCCCAGCATTTT.

Regarding this clonotype: One base away lies a much larger clone, so this may be a sequencing read error. The V and J genes are TRBV3-1 and TRBJ1-1, with D tentatively TRBD1 (5 bases). CDR3 length: 17 amino acids. The germline V gene has CDR1 LGHDT and CDR2 YNNKEL (reference sequence). CDR3 region: CAGSQDVRAAGNTEAFF. The CDR3 nucleotides read TGTGCCGGCAGCCAAGATGTCAGGGCGGCTGGGAACACTGAAGCTTTCTTT.

This clonotype was observed at least ten times. The chain combines TRBV28 with TRBJ1-6; 8 bases are a match to TRBD1. This CDR3 is 16 amino acids long. From germline, CDR1 is MDHEN and CDR2 SYDVKM. The trim removed 2 bases at V and 5 bases at J, leaving 5 bases unmatched. CDR3 in amino acids: CASSLPRGLDNSPLHF. DNA for the CDR3: TGTGCCAGCAGTTTACCCAGGGGGCTTGATAATTCACCCCTCCACTTT.

This clonotype came up many times. This chain joins TRBV7-9 and TRBJ1-6; 10 bases are a match to TRBD1. V lost 6 bases to trimming and J lost 5 bases; unmatched junction nucleotides: 13. The CDR3 runs 18 residues. Germline values: CDR1 SEHNR, CDR2 FQNEAQ (reference sequence). DNA of the CDR3: TGTGCCAGCAGACCTCCACCCCGGACAGGGGGAAATAATTCACCCCTCCACTTT. Its protein product is CASRPPPRTGGNNSPLHF.

This clonotype was seen at least ten times. This rearrangement joins TRBV28 to TRBJ2-1; 8 nucleotides line up with TRBD2. Germline V gene lookup returns CDR1 MDHEN and CDR2 SYDVKM. The ends lost 7 bases at V and 0 bases at J; junction bases unmatched: 5. This CDR3 is 15 amino acids long. The DNA for the CDR3 is TGTGCCAGCACCCCACTAGCGGCCTCCTACAATGAGCAGTTCTTC. It translates to CASTPLAASYNEQFF.

The chain joins TRBV20-1 to TRBJ2-7; D call uncertain. Trimming took 0 bases from V and 0 from J, leaving 6 bases between them. Germline CDR1 reads DFQATT; CDR2 reads SNEGSKA (reference sequence). This CDR3 contains 13 residues. In nucleotides, the CDR3 is TGCAGTGCTAGAGATGTGAGCTCCTACGAGCAGTACTTC. It codes for CSARDVSSYEQYF.

Ten or more counts support this clonotype. The rearrangement links TRBV10-3 to TRBJ2-5, with TRBD2 as a possible D gene (5 bases). The germline V and J ends were trimmed by 6 bases and 5 bases, with 19 bases remaining between them. CDR3 length: 15 amino acids. Germline V gene sequence: CDR1 ENHRY, CDR2 SYGVKD. The CDR3 DNA reads as TGTGCCATCAGGAGGACCGACTCAGGCGGGGAGACCCAGTACTTC. Residues: CAIRRTDSGGETQYF.

There are a few counts of this clonotype. J is TRBJ2-1 and V is TRBV4-1; 9 nucleotides align to TRBD2. Germline V gives CDR1 MGHRA, CDR2 YSYEKL. Trimming cost V 1 base and J 5 bases; bases outside gene matches: 9. The CDR3 covers 17 residues. The CDR3 sequence: CASSQGLRTSENNEQFF. The CDR3 nucleotides read TGCGCCAGCAGCCAAGGATTGCGGACTAGCGAGAACAATGAGCAGTTCTTC.

This clonotype was seen ten or more times. V gene TRBV18 combines with J gene TRBJ1-4, with D maybe TRBD1 (5 bases). The CDR3 spans 16 residues. Per the germline V gene, CDR1 is KGHSH and CDR2 is LQKENI. V lost 3 bases, J lost 8 bases, and 19 bases lay in between. The CDR3 region is CASSPGPREYGEKLFF. CDR3 coding DNA: TGTGCCAGCTCACCGGGGCCGCGAGAGTATGGGGAAAAACTGTTTTTT.

This chain joins TRBV5-6 and TRBJ2-2; 7 bases agree with TRBD2. The germline CDR1 and CDR2 sequences are SGHDT and YYEEEE. J gave up 6 bases and V 5 bases, and 10 bases lay outside the gene matches. This CDR3 is 15 amino acids long. CDR3 residues: CASRWGGWPPGELFF. The CDR3 nucleotides are TGTGCCAGCAGATGGGGGGGGTGGCCGCCCGGGGAGCTGTTTTTT.

This clonotype was picked up a small number of times. This chain uses TRBV5-8 with TRBJ1-2; D is perhaps TRBD1 (6 bases). Germline V gives CDR1 SGHTS, CDR2 YDEGEE. The V and J ends lost 1 base and 8 bases respectively, with 12 bases between them. CDR3 length equals 13 residues. The CDR3 DNA reads TGTGCCAGCAGCTTGTGGGACAAAAGCGGCTACACCTTC. This gives the protein CASSLWDKSGYTF.

The table lists this clonotype with many counts. The J gene is TRBJ2-5, the V gene TRBV27; perhaps TRBD2 as D (6 bases). Germline V CDR1 and CDR2: MNHEY, SMNVEV (reference sequence). CDR3 length equals 15 residues. Trimming shortened V by 0 bases and J by 5 bases, and 13 bases separated the two germline ends. CDR3 protein: CASSLSGRAGETQYF. The CDR3 DNA reads as TGTGCCAGCAGTTTATCTGGGCGGGCGGGGGAGACCCAGTACTTC.